One sample yielded the 22 T cell receptor beta chains listed below, sequenced in a study of blood T cell repertoires in COVID-19. Measured with immunoSEQ multiplex PCR; TCRdb has only the in-frame clones, and not every one. The data show some 100,000 clones, with roughly 86% seen just once and about a tenth held by the top ten. The specimen sequenced was peripheral blood. The receptors shown here come from a man between 50 and 59 years old with acute or convalescent COVID-19.

This sequence joins TRBV14 and TRBJ2-7, with 11 bases that match TRBD1. The CDR3 totals 17 residues. Germline trimming cut 3 bases from V and 3 bases from J; bases unmatched to any gene: 10. From germline, CDR1 is SGHDN and CDR2 FVKESK. The CDR3 coding sequence is TGTGCCAGCAGCCACGGGACAGGGGGTTCTTCGCTCTACGAGCAGTACTTC. This encodes CASSHGTGGSSLYEQYF.

The chain has TRBV6-5 and TRBJ1-2, with 7 nucleotides matching TRBD1. The CDR3 is 12 residues long. Germline values: CDR1 MNHEY, CDR2 SVGAGI. V was pared by 4 bases and J by 8 bases, with 4 bases of the junction left unmatched. CDR3 in amino acids: CASSSGGYGYTF. DNA of the CDR3: TGTGCCAGCAGTTCAGGGGGTTACGGCTACACCTTC.

This clone is a singleton in its sample. V usage is TRBV3-1 (or the pseudogene TRBV3-2) and J usage is TRBJ2-1; D is ambiguous. Trimming took off 4 bases at V and 0 bases at J, with 13 bases between the two ends. This CDR3 comprises 16 residues. Germline CDR1 reads LGHDT; CDR2 reads YNNKEL (reference sequence). The DNA of the CDR3 is TGTGCCAGCAGCCCAGTGTTCCGCACCTCCTACAATGAGCAGTTCTTC. This gives the protein CASSPVFRTSYNEQFF.

This clone was found once. The chain is built from TRBV6-4 and TRBJ2-1; the match to TRBD2 covers 10 bases. J was trimmed by 3 bases and V by 6 bases; bases with no gene match: 11. The V gene's germline CDR1 is MRHNA and CDR2 SNTAGT. This CDR3 has 17 amino acids. CDR3: CASSRVAAGGYYNEQFF. CDR3 nucleotides: TGTGCCAGCAGCCGTGTAGCAGCGGGAGGGTACTACAATGAGCAGTTCTTC.

V and J are TRBV2 and TRBJ1-3, with D possibly being TRBD1 (6 bases). Germline lookup yields CDR1 SNHLY and CDR2 FYNNEI. The CDR3 runs 17 residues. The V gene lost 8 bases and the J gene lost 2 bases, with 22 bases spanning the gap. This CDR3 is CASLREQGRGTGNTIYF. The CDR3 DNA reads TGTGCCAGCCTCCGCGAGCAAGGCAGGGGCACTGGAAACACCATATATTTT.

The rearrangement uses TRBV5-6 and TRBJ2-2; D uncertain. There are 14 residues in the CDR3. Germline V gene data show CDR1 as SGHDT and CDR2 as YYEEEE. Trimming cost V 5 bases and J 3 bases, with 11 bases left between them. The CDR3 DNA follows: TGTGCCAGCAGTGGGTATCGGGACACCGGGGAGCTGTTTTTT. Its protein product is CASSGYRDTGELFF.

This sequence joins TRBV6-5 and TRBJ2-5, with D possibly being TRBD2 (6 bases). There are 16 residues in the CDR3. CDR1 is MNHEY, CDR2 SVGAGI, per germline. The germline V and J ends were trimmed by 0 bases and 1 base, with 12 bases remaining between them. The CDR3 DNA sequence: TGTGCCAGCAGTTACTCAGGGACTCGCGGCCAAGAGACCCAGTACTTC. Protein sequence: CASSYSGTRGQETQYF.

In this sample, this clone turned up once. The gene calls are TRBV13 and TRBJ2-2; TRBD1 is a possible D gene (6 bases). V lost 6 bases and J lost 7, with 15 bases in between. The CDR3 totals 14 residues. The germline gives CDR1 PRHDT, CDR2 FYEKMQ (reference sequence). CDR3 residues: CASRDRTLSGELFF. In DNA, the CDR3 is TGTGCCAGCAGAGACAGGACTTTGAGCGGGGAGCTGTTTTTT.

This chain links TRBV2 with TRBJ1-1; D perhaps matches TRBD1 (5 bases). The CDR3 loop spans 15 amino acids. V lost 4 bases and J lost 3, with 15 bases in between. Per the germline V gene, CDR1 is SNHLY and CDR2 is FYNNEI. The CDR3 region has the DNA TGTGCCAGCAGTGGGATGCTAGGGGCGGACACTGAAGCTTTCTTT. It specifies CASSGMLGADTEAFF.

The chain links TRBV7-3 to TRBJ2-7; 10 nucleotides match TRBD2. The CDR3 runs 16 residues. CDR1 and CDR2 from the germline V gene are SGHTA and FQGTGA. With V trimmed by 2 bases and J by 0 bases, 4 bases remained unmatched. Written as DNA, the CDR3 is TGTGCCAGCAGCTTATTCTCTAGCGGGGGCTCCTACGAGCAGTACTTC. The encoded protein is CASSLFSSGGSYEQYF.

The CDR3 here is CASKINERPQHF. CDR3 sequence (DNA): TGTGCCAGCAAGATCAACGAGCGGCCCCAGCATTTT. This rearrangement joins TRBV12-3 or TRBV12-4 to TRBJ1-5; no definite D call. The CDR3 runs 12 residues. Deletions cut 7 bases from V and 9 bases from J, with 13 bases between.

V gene TRBV15 combines with J gene TRBJ2-5; 7 bases match TRBD2. The length of the CDR3 is 16 residues. Trimming removed 0 bases from V and 0 bases from J; junction bases left unmatched: 4. Germline V lookup: CDR1 LNHNV, CDR2 YYDKDF (reference sequence). The CDR3 nucleotides are TGTGCCACCAGCAGAGATCAAAGCGGGAACCAAGAGACCCAGTACTTC. This sequence encodes CATSRDQSGNQETQYF.

The chain joins TRBV19 to TRBJ1-6, with D uncertain. Per germline, CDR1 LNHDA and CDR2 SQIVND (reference sequence). The ends were cut back, 3 bases at V and 11 bases at J, with 26 bases in the middle. The CDR3 runs to 18 residues. The chain's CDR3 is CASSIPLIRAPREAPLHF. The CDR3 DNA reads as TGTGCCAGTAGTATCCCCCTAATAAGGGCACCTAGGGAGGCACCCCTCCACTTT.

This chain uses TRBV12-3 or TRBV12-4 with TRBJ1-1; D is unresolved. The V and J ends lost 5 bases and 2 bases respectively, with 9 bases between them. This CDR3 has 13 amino acids. CDR3 amino acids: CASSLQLNTEAFF. The CDR3 region has the DNA TGTGCCAGCAGTCTACAGTTAAACACTGAAGCTTTCTTT.

The rearrangement uses TRBV2 and TRBJ1-1; 8 bases are a match to TRBD1. Trimming cost V 6 bases and J 5 bases; bases outside gene matches: 8. The CDR3 consists of 14 residues. Germline V gene data show CDR1 as SNHLY and CDR2 as FYNNEI. The CDR3 here is CASRTGVEGTEAFF. DNA of the CDR3: TGTGCCAGCAGGACAGGGGTGGAAGGGACTGAAGCTTTCTTT.

The chain combines TRBV20-1 with TRBJ2-7, with 11 positions matching TRBD2. The CDR3 sequence is 15 residues long. V was pared by 3 bases and J by 3 bases, with 7 bases of the junction left unmatched. Germline lookup yields CDR1 DFQATT and CDR2 SNEGSKA (reference sequence). The DNA for the CDR3 is TGCAGTGCTAGTTTACTAGCGGGGGAGAGCTACGAGCAGTACTTC. This encodes CSASLLAGESYEQYF.

J is TRBJ2-7 and V is TRBV11-3; 12 bases line up with TRBD2. CDR3 length equals 17 residues. CDR1 and CDR2 (germline): SGHNT, YENEEA. The junction had 7 bases not matched to a gene; V was cut back by 0 bases and J by 4 bases. Here the CDR3 DNA reads TGTGCCAGCAGCTTAGAGGCTAGCGGGAGGGCCCCGTACGAGCAGTACTTC. Encoded protein: CASSLEASGRAPYEQYF.

This CDR3 reads CASSEVVGGVYF. The CDR3 DNA reads as TGTGCCAGCAGTGAAGTGGTGGGAGGTGTTTATTTT. V gene TRBV2 combines with J gene TRBJ2-3; the D gene is possibly TRBD2 (6 bases). Germline CDR1 SNHLY, CDR2 FYNNEI. CDR3 length: 12 residues. V was shortened by 1 base and J by 15 bases, with 14 bases between the two germline ends.

The chain's CDR3 is CASSPGGLNNEQFF. For the CDR3, the DNA is TGTGCCAGCAGCCCAGGAGGTCTCAACAATGAGCAGTTCTTC. V and J are TRBV5-4 and TRBJ2-1; perhaps TRBD2 as D (5 bases). Trimming shortened V by 4 bases and J by 5 bases, and 13 bases separated the two germline ends. CDR3 size: 14 residues. Germline V gives CDR1 SGHNT, CDR2 YYREEE (reference sequence). Combining the CDR3 with reference TRBV5-4 and TRBJ2-1 gives the whole variable domain ETGVTQSPTHLIKTRGQQVTLRCSSQSGHNTVSWYQQALGQGPQFIFQYYREEENGRGNFPPRFSGLQFPNYSSELNVNALELDDSALYLCASSPGGLNNEQFFGPGTRLTVL.

The chain joins TRBV2 to TRBJ1-1; D not certain. Looked up from germline, CDR1 is SNHLY and CDR2 is FYNNEI. V gave up 3 bases and J gave up 1 base, with 6 bases separating them. CDR3 size: 13 residues. CDR3 protein: CASSDEGNTEAFF. The CDR3 DNA follows: TGTGCCAGCAGTGATGAGGGGAACACTGAAGCTTTCTTT. Supplemented by reference TRBV2 and TRBJ1-1, the full variable domain reads EPEVTQTPSHQVTQMGQEVILRCVPISNHLYFYWYRQILGQKVEFLVSFYNNEISEKSEIFDDQFSVERPDGSNFTLKIRSTKLEDSAMYFCASSDEGNTEAFFGQGTRLTVV.

The chain has TRBV6-1 and TRBJ1-2; no clear D. This CDR3 has 17 amino acids. CDR1 is MNHNS, CDR2 SASEGT, per germline. Trimming cost V 2 bases and J 8 bases, with 24 bases left between them. CDR3 residues: CASSELPPSIYLRGYTF. CDR3 nucleotide sequence: TGTGCCAGCAGTGAACTTCCCCCGAGCATTTATCTTCGGGGCTACACCTTC.

This clone was counted a few times. The gene calls are TRBV7-8 and TRBJ2-7; 9 positions match TRBD2. CDR1 and CDR2 (germline): SGHVS, FQNEAQ. CDR3 length equals 16 residues. V trimming: 3 bases; J trimming: 0 bases; junction bases outside the gene matches: 6. The CDR3 sequence: CASSLETSGYSYEQYF. DNA of the CDR3: TGTGCCAGCAGCTTGGAGACTAGCGGATACTCCTACGAGCAGTACTTC.